What follows describes a single T cell receptor beta chain. Its antigen remains unknown. Pooling covered second doses at about 4 or about 12 weeks. Here immunoSEQ multiplex PCR was the method, and the copy in TCRdb shows in-frame clones only, minus some. The data contain just over 150,000 clones, around nine tenths of them singletons. Germline CDR1 DFQATT, CDR2 SNEGSKA (reference sequence). CDR3 length equals 11 residues. V lost 0 bases and J lost 7, with 6 bases in between. This sample was included in a study of T cell responses to AZD1222 COVID-19 vaccine. Study-wide findings and caveats: At baseline, just a handful of AZD1222 recipients tested seropositive. Following two doses of AZD1222, Spike-specific TCR breadth and depth rose. Donors in the cohort were predominantly white British and more often female, and clonal diversity was possibly underestimated.

The V call is TRBV20-1, the J call TRBJ1-2; no clear D gene. This clonotype was sampled from an adult who received the AZD1222 COVID-19 vaccine. Sample: peripheral blood, taken 28 days after the second AZD1222 dose. The CDR3, as DNA: TGCAGTGCTAGAGACGGGCTTGGCTACACCTTC. Its protein is CSARDGLGYTF.